This TCR beta chain came from a study of cytomegalovirus exposure and HLA in healthy donors. Study-wide results and caveats: Researchers left out some V segments, among them TRBV6-2 and TRBV6-3, as indistinguishable. Presence/absence analyses assumed roughly uniform sequencing depth across donors. CMV antigen specificity was confirmed in vitro for three CMV-associated chains.

60 Vbeta and 13 Jbeta primers were used in PCR. Source study methods: In a later analysis, roughly 10 million of 75 million to 85 million unique beta chains occurred in at least two donors. Generated by immunoSEQ multiplex PCR, the TCRdb table keeps only in-frame clones and is missing some. V and J calls plus clone size are reproduced from that table; the DNA served to infer D and trimming. The sample has around 150,000 clones, 82% seen once. Between the trimmed V and J ends, which lost 2 bases and 4 bases, there was a span of 8 bases. Germline V gives CDR1 MNHNY, CDR2 SVGAGI (reference sequence). The CDR3 has 13 amino acids. Of note for this clone: Its antigen is unidentified. Other DNA sequences in the sample encode the same CDR3.

This clonotype was obtained from a male donor in good health and CMV-seronegative. Sequences were obtained from PBMCs. The chain uses TRBV6-6 and TRBJ1-1; D remains ambiguous. The CDR3 region is CASSYGGSTEAFF. The CDR3 DNA is TGTGCCAGCAGTTACGGAGGGTCCACTGAAGCTTTCTTT.